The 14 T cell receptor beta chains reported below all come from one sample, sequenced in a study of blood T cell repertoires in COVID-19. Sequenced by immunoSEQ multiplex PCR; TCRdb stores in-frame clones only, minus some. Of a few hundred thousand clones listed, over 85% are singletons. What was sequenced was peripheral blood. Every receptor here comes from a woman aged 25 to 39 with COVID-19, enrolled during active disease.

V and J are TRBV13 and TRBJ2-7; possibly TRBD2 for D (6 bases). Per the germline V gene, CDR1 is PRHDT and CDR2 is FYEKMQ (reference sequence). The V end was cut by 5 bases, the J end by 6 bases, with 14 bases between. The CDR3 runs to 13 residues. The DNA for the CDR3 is TGTGCCAGCAGCCGACTAGGGCCGGCCGAGCAGTACTTC. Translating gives CASSRLGPAEQYF.

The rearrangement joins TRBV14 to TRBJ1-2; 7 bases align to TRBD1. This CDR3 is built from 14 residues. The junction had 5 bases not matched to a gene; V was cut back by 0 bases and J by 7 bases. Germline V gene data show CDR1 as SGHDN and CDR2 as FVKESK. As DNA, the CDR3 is TGTGCCAGCAGCCAAGACGAAGGGGGCCGTGGCTACACCTTC. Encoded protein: CASSQDEGGRGYTF. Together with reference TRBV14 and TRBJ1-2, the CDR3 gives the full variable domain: EAGVTQFPSHSVIEKGQTVTLRCDPISGHDNLYWYRRVMGKEIKFLLHFVKESKQDESGMPNNRFLAERTGGTYSTLKVQPAELEDSGVYFCASSQDEGGRGYTFGSGTRLTVV.

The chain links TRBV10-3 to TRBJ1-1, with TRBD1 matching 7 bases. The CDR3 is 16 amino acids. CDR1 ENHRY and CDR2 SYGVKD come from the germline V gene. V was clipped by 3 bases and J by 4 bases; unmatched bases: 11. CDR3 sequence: CAISDDVGRGSTEAFF. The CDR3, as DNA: TGTGCCATCAGTGATGATGTCGGCAGGGGGAGCACTGAAGCTTTCTTT.

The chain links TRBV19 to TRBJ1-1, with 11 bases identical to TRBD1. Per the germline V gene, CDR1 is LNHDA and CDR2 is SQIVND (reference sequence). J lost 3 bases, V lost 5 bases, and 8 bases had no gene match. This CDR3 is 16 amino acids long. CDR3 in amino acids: CASSSRDRGEYTEAFF. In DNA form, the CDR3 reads TGTGCCAGTAGTTCCAGGGACAGGGGGGAGTACACTGAAGCTTTCTTT.

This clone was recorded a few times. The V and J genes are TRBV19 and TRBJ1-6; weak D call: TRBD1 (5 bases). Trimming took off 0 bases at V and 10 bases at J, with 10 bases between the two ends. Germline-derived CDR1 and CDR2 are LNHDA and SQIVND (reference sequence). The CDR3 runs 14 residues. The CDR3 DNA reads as TGTGCCAGTAGTATAGAAGGGGCAAGGTCACCCCTCCACTTT. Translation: CASSIEGARSPLHF.

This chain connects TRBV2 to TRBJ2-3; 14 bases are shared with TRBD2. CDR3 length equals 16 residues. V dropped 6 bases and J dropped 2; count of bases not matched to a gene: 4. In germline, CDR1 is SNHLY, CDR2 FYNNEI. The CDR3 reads CASSRLAGGFTDTQYF. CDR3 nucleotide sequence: TGTGCCAGCAGCCGACTAGCGGGGGGGTTCACAGATACGCAGTATTTT.

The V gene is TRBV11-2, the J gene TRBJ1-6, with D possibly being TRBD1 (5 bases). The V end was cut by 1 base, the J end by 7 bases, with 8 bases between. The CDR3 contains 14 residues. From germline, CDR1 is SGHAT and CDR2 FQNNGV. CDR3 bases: TGTGCCAGCAGCTTAGCCAGGGTCAATTCACCCCTCCACTTT. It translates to CASSLARVNSPLHF.

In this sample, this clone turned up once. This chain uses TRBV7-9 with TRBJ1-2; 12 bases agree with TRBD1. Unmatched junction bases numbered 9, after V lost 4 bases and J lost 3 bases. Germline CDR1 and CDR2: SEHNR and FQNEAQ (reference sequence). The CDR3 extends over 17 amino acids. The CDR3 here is CASSSNRDRGRYYGYTF. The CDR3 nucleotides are TGTGCCAGCAGCTCAAACCGGGACAGGGGGCGTTACTATGGCTACACCTTC.

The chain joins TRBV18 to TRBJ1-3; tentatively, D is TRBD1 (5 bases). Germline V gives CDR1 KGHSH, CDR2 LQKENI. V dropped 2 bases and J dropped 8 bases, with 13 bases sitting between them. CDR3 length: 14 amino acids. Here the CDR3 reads CASSPDSTRDTIYF. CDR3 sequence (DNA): TGTGCCAGCTCACCAGACAGCACCAGGGACACCATATATTTT.

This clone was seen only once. In DNA, the CDR3 is TGTGCCAGCACCAAGGAGAACTCTGGGGCCAACGTCCTGACTTTC. It specifies CASTKENSGANVLTF. This chain links TRBV2 with TRBJ2-6; unclear D gene. V dropped 7 bases and J dropped 0 bases, with 10 bases sitting between them. The CDR3 contains 15 residues. CDR1 and CDR2 from the germline V gene are SNHLY and FYNNEI.

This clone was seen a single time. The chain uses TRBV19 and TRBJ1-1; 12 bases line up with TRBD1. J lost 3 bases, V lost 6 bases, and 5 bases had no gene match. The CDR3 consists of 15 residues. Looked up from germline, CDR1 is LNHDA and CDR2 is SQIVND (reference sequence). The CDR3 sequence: CASRGTGGEYTEAFF. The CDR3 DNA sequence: TGTGCCAGTAGAGGGACAGGGGGCGAATACACTGAAGCTTTCTTT.

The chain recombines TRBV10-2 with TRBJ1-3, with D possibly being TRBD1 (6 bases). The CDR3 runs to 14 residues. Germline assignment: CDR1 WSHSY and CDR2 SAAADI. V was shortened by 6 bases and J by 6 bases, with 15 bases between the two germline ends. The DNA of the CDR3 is TGCGCCAGCAGCCCCGCGGGGGGCGAAAACACCATATATTTT. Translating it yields CASSPAGGENTIYF.

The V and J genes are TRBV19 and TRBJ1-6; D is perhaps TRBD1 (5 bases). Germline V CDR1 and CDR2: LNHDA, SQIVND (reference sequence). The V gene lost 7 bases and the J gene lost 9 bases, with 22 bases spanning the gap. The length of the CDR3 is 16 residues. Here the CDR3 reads CASTPRVQTGGSPLHF. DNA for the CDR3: TGTGCCAGTACCCCAAGGGTGCAGACCGGGGGTTCACCCCTCCACTTT.

This chain's CDR3 is CASSRRPSQAYEQYV. The CDR3 DNA reads TGTGCCAGCAGCCGTCGACCCTCCCAGGCCTACGAGCAGTACGTC. The chain joins TRBV5-6 to TRBJ2-7; D remains ambiguous. The CDR3 loop spans 15 amino acids. The germline CDR1 and CDR2 sequences are SGHDT and YYEEEE. Deletions cut 4 bases from V and 2 bases from J, with 16 bases between.